One sample yielded the 6 T cell receptor beta chains listed below, sequenced in a study of beta chain features in type 1 diabetes. The investigators reverse transcribed all of the isolated RNA, so they sequenced expressed TCRB transcripts. Method: immunoSEQ multiplex PCR; TCRdb's copy keeps in-frame clones and lacks some. The sample shows more than 350,000 clones, roughly 11% of them seen only once. Sequencing input: naive CD4+ T cells from blood. The receptors derive from a young woman in good health.

The gene calls are TRBV5-1 and TRBJ2-7; possible D gene TRBD2, 6 bases. Germline V lookup: CDR1 SGHRS, CDR2 YFSETQ. The CDR3 totals 15 residues. Trimming stripped 0 bases from V and 4 bases from J, with 14 bases between. As DNA, the CDR3 is TGCGCCAGCAGCTTGGGCCAGAGCGGGTTTTACGAGCAGTACTTC. Amino acids: CASSLGQSGFYEQYF.

This clone occurred a few times. The chain combines TRBV4-1 with TRBJ2-1, with 8 nucleotides matching TRBD1. V was clipped by 0 bases and J by 10 bases; unmatched bases: 8. CDR1 MGHRA and CDR2 YSYEKL come from the germline V gene. The CDR3 contains 15 residues. CDR3 sequence (DNA): TGCGCCAGCAGCCAAGATGGACAGGGTATAGGGGAGCAGTTCTTC. Its translation is CASSQDGQGIGEQFF.

There are many counts of this clone. The chain recombines TRBV29-1 with TRBJ2-3; the D is unclear. Germline assignment: CDR1 SQVTM and CDR2 ANQGSEA. The CDR3 sequence is 12 residues long. Between the trimmed V and J ends, which lost 6 bases and 2 bases, there was a span of 9 bases. In nucleotides, the CDR3 is TGCAGCGTGTGGGCGGTCACAGATACGCAGTATTTT. It yields the protein CSVWAVTDTQYF.

The chain combines TRBV5-1 with TRBJ2-7; D gene ambiguous. The CDR3 consists of 11 residues. Trimming cost V 4 bases and J 5 bases, with 7 bases left between them. CDR1 and CDR2 (germline): SGHRS, YFSETQ. The CDR3 DNA sequence: TGCGCCAGCAGCACCCAGCACGAGCAGTACTTC. Translated, it gives CASSTQHEQYF.

This clone was observed a handful of times. The J gene is TRBJ1-1, the V gene TRBV29-1; TRBD1 aligns across 8 bases. The ends lost 6 bases at V and 6 bases at J; junction bases unmatched: 9. In germline, CDR1 is SQVTM, CDR2 ANQGSEA. CDR3 size: 13 residues. The CDR3 reads CSVRKTGEPEAFF. In DNA form, the CDR3 reads TGCAGCGTCCGGAAGACAGGGGAGCCTGAAGCTTTCTTT.

This clone has at least ten counts. The rearrangement uses TRBV30 and TRBJ2-7; a weak D match, TRBD2 (6 bases). The CDR3 sequence is 12 residues long. CDR1 is GTSNPN and CDR2 is SVGIG in the germline V gene (reference sequence). Trimming removed 3 bases at V and 3 bases at J, with 9 bases between. CDR3 protein: CAWSHGSYEQYF. CDR3 sequence (DNA): TGTGCCTGGAGCCACGGGAGCTACGAGCAGTACTTC.